Each of the 19 T cell receptor beta chains below was sequenced from the same sample in a study of spatial heterogeneity in lung cancer. A single record per CDR3 protein comes from TCRdb applying MiXCR to the 5' RACE reads. This table holds some 120,000 distinct CDR3 sequences, over 9% found once. Regarding time point: blood at routine non-recurrence follow-up after resection. Extraction of whole RNA from tumor, nontumor lung or frozen PBMC preceded unsorted sequencing. This specimen consisted of PBMCs, obtained at follow-up. The receptors were sampled from a male donor with early-stage non-small cell lung cancer.

This clonotype has more than one count but fewer than ten. The chain is built from TRBV5-1 and TRBJ2-4, with D perhaps matching TRBD2 (5 bases). The germline V gene encodes CDR1 SGHRS and CDR2 YFSETQ. This CDR3 has 16 amino acids. V was trimmed by 4 bases and J by 3 bases, leaving 17 bases between them. The CDR3 DNA sequence: TGCGCCAGCAGCGCAGCAGGCCCGGAGGTCAAAAACATTCAGTACTTC. Protein sequence: CASSAAGPEVKNIQYF. Looking up the rest from reference TRBV5-1 and TRBJ2-4 gives the full variable domain: KAGVTQTPRYLIKTRGQQVTLSCSPISGHRSVSWYQQTPGQGLQFLFEYFSETQRNKGNFPGRFSGRQFSNSRSEMNVSTLELGDSALYLCASSAAGPEVKNIQYFGAGTRLSVL.

This clonotype has only a few counts. The chain employs TRBV20-1 and TRBJ2-3; D not resolved. V shed 3 bases and J shed 7 bases, with 20 bases lying between them. There are 15 residues in the CDR3. CDR1 and CDR2 from the germline V gene are DFQATT and SNEGSKA (reference sequence). CDR3 sequence reads: CSARKGMRFMYTQYF. Written as DNA, the CDR3 is TGCAGTGCTAGGAAGGGTATGAGGTTTATGTATACGCAGTATTTT.

The chain carries TRBV28 and TRBJ1-3; D call uncertain. V lost 5 bases, J lost 6 bases, and 17 bases lay in between. Germline V gene sequence: CDR1 MDHEN, CDR2 SYDVKM. CDR3 length equals 15 residues. CDR3 amino acids: CASSPSGKTQNTIYF. The CDR3 DNA reads TGTGCCAGCAGTCCTAGCGGGAAAACTCAAAACACCATATATTTT.

This clonotype was observed many times. V is TRBV5-1 and J is TRBJ2-5; possible D gene TRBD1, 6 bases. V lost 7 bases to trimming and J lost 2 bases, with 9 bases between them. The CDR3 has 12 residues. The germline V gene encodes CDR1 SGHRS and CDR2 YFSETQ. The CDR3 region has the DNA TGCGCCAGCTCCACAGGGCAAGAGACCCAGTACTTC. Translation: CASSTGQETQYF.

In this sample, this clonotype turned up a few times. Here the CDR3 reads CASSPGMSETQYF. CDR3 DNA sequence: TGCGCCAGCAGCCCAGGGATGTCGGAGACCCAGTACTTC. The chain carries TRBV5-1 and TRBJ2-5; a weak D match, TRBD1 (5 bases). Trimming removed 4 bases at V and 5 bases at J, with 12 bases between. The CDR3 is made up of 13 amino acids. Germline V gene sequence: CDR1 SGHRS, CDR2 YFSETQ.

This clonotype has just a few counts. CDR3 sequence: CASSVDFDTQYF. CDR3 bases: TGTGCCAGCAGCGTAGATTTCGATACGCAGTATTTT. The chain carries TRBV9 and TRBJ2-3; unclear D gene. V lost 0 bases, J lost 6 bases, and 5 bases lay in between. Germline CDR1 is SGDLS and CDR2 is YYNGEE. This CDR3 has 12 residues.

By proportion, this clonotype is medium-sized. The J gene is TRBJ2-3, the V gene TRBV29-1, with D unclear. The CDR3 consists of 14 residues. Trimming shortened V by 3 bases and J by 3 bases, and 13 bases separated the two germline ends. The germline V gene encodes CDR1 SQVTM and CDR2 ANQGSEA. The CDR3 bases are TGCAGCGTTGATTTACCCCAAGGGACAGATACGCAGTATTTT. This codes for CSVDLPQGTDTQYF.

This clonotype was counted a single time. The rearrangement links TRBV12-5 to TRBJ2-1; D call uncertain. Germline lookup yields CDR1 LGHNT and CDR2 FRNRAP. V was cut by 0 bases and J by 4 bases, with 7 bases left in between. The CDR3 consists of 14 residues. CDR3 in DNA: TGTGCTAGTGGTTTGGTCCCCCAGTACAATGAGCAGTTCTTC. Its protein product is CASGLVPQYNEQFF.

This clonotype was picked up many times. This rearrangement joins TRBV4-2 to TRBJ2-7, with a possible D match to TRBD1 (5 bases). Germline CDR1 is LGHNA and CDR2 is YNFKEQ. Trimming removed 0 bases at V and 2 bases at J, with 17 bases between. The CDR3 covers 17 residues. The CDR3, as DNA: TGTGCCAGCAGCCAAGAAGGGGATTCCCGGATTGCCTACGAGCAGTACTTC. This gives the protein CASSQEGDSRIAYEQYF.

This clonotype appeared a few times. This sequence joins TRBV20-1 and TRBJ2-7; possibly TRBD1 for D (6 bases). The CDR3 has 13 amino acids. V lost 6 bases and J 2 bases, leaving 14 bases between the germline ends. Per the germline V gene, CDR1 is DFQATT and CDR2 is SNEGSKA (reference sequence). CDR3 region: CSATRDTAYEQYF. The CDR3 DNA reads TGCAGTGCCACCCGGGACACCGCCTACGAGCAGTACTTC.

This clonotype occurred many times. The chain employs TRBV29-1 and TRBJ1-2; D is uncertain. Trimming stripped 4 bases from V and 13 bases from J, with 19 bases between. The CDR3 sequence is 12 residues long. Germline V lookup: CDR1 SQVTM, CDR2 ANQGSEA. CDR3 amino acids: CSVATRQAVGTF. The CDR3 nucleotides read TGCAGCGTTGCAACAAGGCAGGCCGTTGGCACCTTC.

The chain links TRBV12-3 or TRBV12-4 to TRBJ2-1, with TRBD2 matching over 9 bases. Trimming cost V 3 bases and J 9 bases; bases outside gene matches: 9. CDR3 size: 15 residues. DNA for the CDR3: TGTGCCAGCAGTTTTAGCGGGGGCGCCCTGGGTGAGCAGTTCTTC. Translating it yields CASSFSGGALGEQFF.

This clonotype was counted between two and nine times. The genes are TRBV24-1 and TRBJ2-5; D is tentatively TRBD1 or TRBD2 (5 bases each). V gave up 5 bases and J gave up 2 bases, with 17 bases separating them. Germline CDR1 KGHDR, CDR2 SFDVKD. This CDR3 contains 16 residues. CDR3 coding DNA: TGTGCCACCAGTGCACCCGGGACGGCAGTTCAAGAGACCCAGTACTTC. This encodes CATSAPGTAVQETQYF.

The CDR3 spells CASSQPGTGTNYGYTF. The CDR3, as DNA: TGCGCCAGCAGCCAACCCGGGACAGGCACTAACTATGGCTACACCTTC. This chain connects TRBV4-1 to TRBJ1-2; 8 nucleotides align to TRBD1. The ends lost 2 bases at V and 0 bases at J; junction bases unmatched: 5. The CDR3 totals 16 residues. The germline CDR1 and CDR2 sequences are MGHRA and YSYEKL.

This clonotype was counted a few times. The chain recombines TRBV7-2 with TRBJ2-3; 9 nucleotides line up with TRBD1. The junction had 7 bases not matched to a gene; V was cut back by 6 bases and J by 6 bases. Germline V gives CDR1 SGHTA, CDR2 FQGNSA. The length of the CDR3 is 14 residues. CDR3 nucleotide sequence: TGTGCCAGCAGGCCCAACAGGGGGCTCGATACGCAGTATTTT. Translation: CASRPNRGLDTQYF.

The rearrangement uses TRBV12-3 or TRBV12-4 and TRBJ1-2; D is perhaps TRBD1 (5 bases). This CDR3 comprises 13 residues. V was shortened by 5 bases and J by 4 bases, with 11 bases between the two germline ends. For the CDR3, the DNA is TGTGCCAGCAGTCCGCGGGGACTCTATGGCTACACCTTC. Its translation is CASSPRGLYGYTF.

V usage is TRBV6-5 and J usage is TRBJ2-3, with D perhaps TRBD1 (6 bases). V lost 2 bases and J lost 0, with 15 bases in between. The CDR3 covers 17 residues. The germline V gene encodes CDR1 MNHEY and CDR2 SVGAGI. The CDR3, as DNA: TGTGCCAGCAGTTACGACAGGCGTATTCTTAGCACAGATACGCAGTATTTT. Amino acids: CASSYDRRILSTDTQYF.

Ten or more counts support this clonotype. Here the CDR3 DNA reads TGCAGCGCTAGCGGGGGGGATTACGAGCAGTACTTC. It yields the protein CSASGGDYEQYF. This chain uses TRBV29-1 with TRBJ2-7, with 12 bases that match TRBD2. Trimming at V came to 7 bases and at J to 4 bases, leaving 2 bases not matched to a gene. This CDR3 comprises 12 residues. Per the germline V gene, CDR1 is SQVTM and CDR2 is ANQGSEA.

The chain couples TRBV6-5 to TRBJ2-1; 8 positions agree with TRBD2. Losses at the gene ends were 4 bases for V and 10 bases for J; bases not matched to a gene: 6. CDR1 MNHEY and CDR2 SVGAGI come from the germline V gene. CDR3 length equals 13 residues. In nucleotides, the CDR3 is TGTGCCAGCAGTTTCCCGGGACTAGTAGAGCAGTTCTTC. It translates to CASSFPGLVEQFF.